One and the same sample provided the 12 T cell receptor beta chains below, sequenced in a study of identical twins. Via MiXCR, TCRdb re-called the 5' RACE reads, giving one row per CDR3 protein. The table lists some 590,000 distinct CDR3 sequences, roughly 9.5% of them singletons. These same data were also listed under a study on yellow fever vaccine responses in identical twins.

Input material: PBMCs. Receptors originate from a woman between 18 and 29 years old in good health.

Ten or more counts support this clonotype. The chain joins TRBV28 to TRBJ1-5, with TRBD1 as a possible D gene (6 bases). Germline CDR1 is MDHEN and CDR2 is SYDVKM. The CDR3 covers 14 residues. V lost 2 bases and J lost 5, with 10 bases in between. As DNA, the CDR3 is TGTGCCAGCAGTTTAGGACAGAGCGATCAGCCCCAGCATTTT. This sequence encodes CASSLGQSDQPQHF.

CDR3 sequence (DNA): TGTGCCAGCAGCCCGACGGGGGGGAGGGATGGCTACACCTTC. Amino acids: CASSPTGGRDGYTF. The chain uses TRBV7-3 and TRBJ1-2; D may be TRBD1 (5 bases). CDR3 length: 14 amino acids. Trimming left V 5 bases short and J 6 bases short, with 16 bases between. Germline V gene data show CDR1 as SGHTA and CDR2 as FQGTGA.

The chain combines TRBV9 with TRBJ2-1, with 8 bases fitting TRBD2. V trimming: 3 bases; J trimming: 9 bases; junction bases outside the gene matches: 23. The CDR3 covers 19 residues. The V gene's germline CDR1 is SGDLS and CDR2 YYNGEE. The CDR3 protein is CASSARQNKSGGAVGEQFF. CDR3 sequence (DNA): TGTGCCAGCAGCGCGAGACAGAACAAGTCCGGGGGGGCTGTAGGTGAGCAGTTCTTC.

There are many counts of this clonotype. The gene calls are TRBV5-1 and TRBJ2-1; TRBD2 agrees at 9 bases. Germline CDR1 reads SGHRS; CDR2 reads YFSETQ. The CDR3 runs to 15 residues. V dropped 4 bases and J dropped 7; count of bases not matched to a gene: 9. CDR3 sequence: CASSLLAGEGNEQFF. The CDR3 region has the DNA TGCGCCAGCAGCCTGTTAGCGGGAGAGGGAAATGAGCAGTTCTTC.

This clonotype was recorded at least ten times. The junction and the germline gene differ at one end; a read error may be behind it. This chain links TRBV20-1 with TRBJ1-3; the D gene is possibly TRBD1 (5 bases). Germline loops: CDR1 DFQATT, CDR2 SNEGSKA (reference sequence). The CDR3 runs 17 residues. CDR3 residues: CSARGAGKWDSGNTIYF. Written as DNA, the CDR3 is TGCAGTGCAAGAGGGGCTGGTAAATGGGACTCTGGAAACACCATATATTTT.

At least ten counts were recorded for this clonotype. This chain joins TRBV28 and TRBJ2-1, with 13 bases matching TRBD2. The CDR3 length is 16 residues. The trim removed 6 bases at V and 7 bases at J, leaving 9 bases unmatched. Per germline, CDR1 MDHEN and CDR2 SYDVKM. The CDR3 loop is CASSQTGTSGVNEQFF. DNA of the CDR3: TGTGCCAGCAGCCAGACCGGGACTAGCGGGGTGAATGAGCAGTTCTTC.

The CDR3 sequence: CSAKQDSYEQYF. As DNA, the CDR3 is TGCAGTGCTAAGCAGGACAGCTACGAGCAGTACTTC. The rearrangement links TRBV20-1 to TRBJ2-7; perhaps TRBD1 as D (6 bases). Germline-derived CDR1 and CDR2 are DFQATT and SNEGSKA (reference sequence). This CDR3 is built from 12 residues. Deletions cut 4 bases from V and 3 bases from J, with 10 bases between.

The sample holds one count of this clonotype. The gene calls are TRBV21-1 and TRBJ2-6; the table's D call, TRBD1, has no DNA check behind it. TRBV21-1 is a listed pseudogene. The CDR3 is made up of 17 amino acids. The CDR3 DNA reads TGTGCCAGCTCCAAAGCGTTCCCTGGGGCTGGGGCCAACGTCCTGACTTTC. This sequence encodes CASSKAFPGAGANVLTF.

Comment on this clonotype: An end of the junction differs from the germline gene, which may be a read error. The chain employs TRBV7-2 and TRBJ2-1; D may be TRBD1 (7 bases). The CDR3 is made up of 12 amino acids. Germline V gene data show CDR1 as SGHTA and CDR2 as FQGNSA. CDR3 in DNA: TGTGCCAGCAGCTTTCAGGGGGGCCAGCAGTTTTTC. Translated, it gives CASSFQGGQQFF. Based on the CDR3 plus reference TRBV7-2 and TRBJ2-1, the full variable domain is GAGVSQSPSNKVTEKGKDVELRCDPISGHTALYWYRQSLGQGLEFLIYFQGNSAPDKSGLPSDRFSAERTGGSVSTLTIQRTQQEDSAVYLCASSFQGGQQFFGPGTRLTVL.

The V call is TRBV7-2, the J call TRBJ2-3, with TRBD2 matching 9 bases. The V gene end was trimmed by 3 bases and the J gene end by 2 bases; junction bases not matched to a gene: 3. Germline lookup yields CDR1 SGHTA and CDR2 FQGNSA. The CDR3 length is 15 residues. The CDR3 nucleotides read TGTGCCAGCAGCTTCCGCGGGGGGGCCACAGATACGCAGTATTTT. Translating gives CASSFRGGATDTQYF.

This clonotype turned up a few times. V is TRBV12-5 and J is TRBJ2-3; 15 bases are shared with TRBD2. Germline values: CDR1 LGHNT, CDR2 FRNRAP. This CDR3 has 16 residues. J gave up 3 bases and V 5 bases, and 3 bases lay outside the gene matches. CDR3 residues: CASGPGTSGRTDTQYF. Here the CDR3 DNA reads TGTGCTAGTGGTCCAGGGACTAGCGGGAGGACAGATACGCAGTATTTT.

This clonotype was seen repeatedly, ten times or more. CDR3 nucleotide sequence: TGTGCCAGCAGCCCCCAATCTCCGGGACTAGCGGGAGAAATGAATACGCAGTATTTT. Its translation is CASSPQSPGLAGEMNTQYF. This chain links TRBV11-1 with TRBJ2-3; the match to TRBD2 covers 14 bases. Per the germline V gene, CDR1 is SGHAT and CDR2 is FQDESV (reference sequence). This CDR3 has 19 amino acids. V dropped 5 bases and J dropped 7; count of bases not matched to a gene: 17.